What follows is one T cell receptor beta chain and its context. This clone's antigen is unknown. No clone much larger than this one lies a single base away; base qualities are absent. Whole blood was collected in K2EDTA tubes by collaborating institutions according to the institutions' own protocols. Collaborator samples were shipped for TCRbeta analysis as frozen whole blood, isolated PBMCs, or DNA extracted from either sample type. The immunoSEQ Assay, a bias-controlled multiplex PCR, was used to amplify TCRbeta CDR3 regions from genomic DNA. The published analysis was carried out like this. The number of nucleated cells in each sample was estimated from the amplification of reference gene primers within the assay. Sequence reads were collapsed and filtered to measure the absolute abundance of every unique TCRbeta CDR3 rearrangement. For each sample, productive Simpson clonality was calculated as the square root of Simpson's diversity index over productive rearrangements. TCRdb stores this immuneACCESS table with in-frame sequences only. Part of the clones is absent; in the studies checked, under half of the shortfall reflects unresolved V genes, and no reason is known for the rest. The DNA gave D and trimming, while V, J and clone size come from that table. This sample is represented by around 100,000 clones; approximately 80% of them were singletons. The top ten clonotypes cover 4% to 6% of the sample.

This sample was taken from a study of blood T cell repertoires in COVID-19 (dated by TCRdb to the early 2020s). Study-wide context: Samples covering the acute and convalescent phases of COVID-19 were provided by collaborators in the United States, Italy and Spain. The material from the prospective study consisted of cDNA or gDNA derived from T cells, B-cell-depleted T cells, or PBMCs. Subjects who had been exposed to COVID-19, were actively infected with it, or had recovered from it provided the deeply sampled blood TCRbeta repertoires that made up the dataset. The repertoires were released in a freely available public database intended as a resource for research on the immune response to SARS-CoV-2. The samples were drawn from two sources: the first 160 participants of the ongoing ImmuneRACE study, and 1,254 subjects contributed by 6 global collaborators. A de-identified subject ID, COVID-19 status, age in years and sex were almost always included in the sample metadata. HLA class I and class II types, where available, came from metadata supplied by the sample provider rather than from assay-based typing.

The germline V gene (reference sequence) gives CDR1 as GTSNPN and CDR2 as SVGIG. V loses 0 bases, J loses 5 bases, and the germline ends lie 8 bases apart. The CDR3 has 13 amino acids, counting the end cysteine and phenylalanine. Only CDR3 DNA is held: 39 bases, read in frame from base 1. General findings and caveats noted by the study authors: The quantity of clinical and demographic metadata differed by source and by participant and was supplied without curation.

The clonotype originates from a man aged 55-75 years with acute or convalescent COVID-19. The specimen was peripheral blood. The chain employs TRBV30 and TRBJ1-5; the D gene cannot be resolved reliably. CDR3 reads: CAWSVSGDQPQHF. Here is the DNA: TGTGCCTGGAGTGTCTCCGGAGATCAGCCCCAGCATTTT.